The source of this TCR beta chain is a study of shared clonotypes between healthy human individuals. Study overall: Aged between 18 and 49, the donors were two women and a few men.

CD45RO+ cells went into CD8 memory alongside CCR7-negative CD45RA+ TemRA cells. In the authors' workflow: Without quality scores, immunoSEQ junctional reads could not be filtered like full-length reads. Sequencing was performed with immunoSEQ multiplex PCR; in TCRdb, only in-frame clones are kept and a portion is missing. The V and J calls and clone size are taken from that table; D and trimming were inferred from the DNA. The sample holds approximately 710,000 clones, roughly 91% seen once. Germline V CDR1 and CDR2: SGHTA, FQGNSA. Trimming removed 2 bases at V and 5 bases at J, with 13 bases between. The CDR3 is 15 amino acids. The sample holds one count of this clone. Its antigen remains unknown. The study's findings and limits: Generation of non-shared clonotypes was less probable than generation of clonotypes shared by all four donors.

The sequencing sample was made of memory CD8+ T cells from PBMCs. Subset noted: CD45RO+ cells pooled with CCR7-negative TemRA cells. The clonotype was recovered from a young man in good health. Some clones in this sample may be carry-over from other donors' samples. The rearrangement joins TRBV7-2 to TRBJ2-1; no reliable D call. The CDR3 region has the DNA TGTGCCAGCAGCTTACCTAGGCGACCCCACAATGAGCAGTTCTTC. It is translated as CASSLPRRPHNEQFF.